This paragraph reports one T cell receptor delta chain. Its antigen is still unknown. Qualities for individual bases were not recorded, and no much larger clone is one base off. There are 25 amino acids in the CDR3, from cysteine to phenylalanine inclusive. Solely the CDR3 DNA is kept, with 75 bases framed from the first base. CDR1 TSWWSYY and CDR2 QGS are derived from the germline V gene. Trimmed from V: 4 bases; trimmed from J: 3 bases; junction bases lacking a gene match: 32. These data belong to a study of gamma-delta T cells after stem cell transplantation (dated by TCRdb to 2015 to 2016). Receptors were amplified or captured by RT-PCR. These reads were obtained on an Illumina MiSeq. TCRdb reanalyzed the public reads with the CATT caller, and identical DNA sequences were merged afterwards. This sample gives over 9,000 delta-chain clones in total; under 45% of them show up just once. More than 2.5% of the sample belongs to the ten largest clones.

The V and J genes are TRDV1 and TRDJ1; 13 junctional bases match TRDD3. Sequencing used gamma-delta T cells. This clonotype originated in a human donor. It is not recorded whose cells these are; they may come from a transplant donor. The CDR3 sequence is CALGVRPSSPQRTGGYVNRADKLIF. The DNA is as follows: TGTGCTCTTGGGGTGCGGCCTTCCTCCCCTCAGCGTACTGGGGGATACGTTAATCGCGCCGATAAACTCATCTTT.